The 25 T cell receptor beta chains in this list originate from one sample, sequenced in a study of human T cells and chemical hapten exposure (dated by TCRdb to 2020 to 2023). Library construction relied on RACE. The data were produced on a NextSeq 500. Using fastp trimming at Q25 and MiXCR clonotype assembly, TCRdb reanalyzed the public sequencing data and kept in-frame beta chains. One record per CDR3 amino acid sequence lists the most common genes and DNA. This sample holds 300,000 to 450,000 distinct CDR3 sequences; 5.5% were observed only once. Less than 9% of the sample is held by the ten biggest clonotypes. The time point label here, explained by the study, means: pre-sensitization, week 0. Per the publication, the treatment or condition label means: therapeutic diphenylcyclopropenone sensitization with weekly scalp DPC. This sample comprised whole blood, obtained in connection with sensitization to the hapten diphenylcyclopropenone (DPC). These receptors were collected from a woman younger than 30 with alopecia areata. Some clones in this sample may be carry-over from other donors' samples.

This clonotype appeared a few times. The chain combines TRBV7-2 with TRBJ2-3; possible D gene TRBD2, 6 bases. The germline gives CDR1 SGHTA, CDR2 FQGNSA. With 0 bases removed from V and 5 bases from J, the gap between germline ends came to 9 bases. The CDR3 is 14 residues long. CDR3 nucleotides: TGTGCCAGCAGCTTAGCGGGGGGACTAGATACGCAGTATTTT. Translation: CASSLAGGLDTQYF.

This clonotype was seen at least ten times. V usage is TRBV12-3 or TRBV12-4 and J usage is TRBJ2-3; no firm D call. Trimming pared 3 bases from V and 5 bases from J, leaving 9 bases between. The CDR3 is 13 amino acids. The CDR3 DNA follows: TGTGCCAGCAGTTTCGGTTTTCTAGATACGCAGTATTTT. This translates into CASSFGFLDTQYF.

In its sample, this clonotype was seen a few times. The CDR3 is CASSPVGNTIYF. In DNA, the CDR3 is TGTGCCAGCAGCCCAGTGGGAAACACCATATATTTT. This chain connects TRBV3-1 to TRBJ1-3; D remains ambiguous. V shed 4 bases and J shed 4 bases, with 5 bases lying between them. The CDR3 is 12 residues long. Germline V gene lookup returns CDR1 LGHDT and CDR2 YNNKEL (reference sequence).

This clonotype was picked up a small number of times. CDR3 residues: CAISESQQGHSGANVLTF. For the CDR3, the DNA is TGTGCCATCAGTGAGTCTCAACAGGGACACTCTGGGGCCAACGTCCTGACTTTC. The chain employs TRBV10-3 and TRBJ2-6; TRBD1 might be the D (6 bases). V was cut by 0 bases and J by 0 bases, with 12 bases left in between. The germline V gene has CDR1 ENHRY and CDR2 SYGVKD. CDR3 size: 18 residues.

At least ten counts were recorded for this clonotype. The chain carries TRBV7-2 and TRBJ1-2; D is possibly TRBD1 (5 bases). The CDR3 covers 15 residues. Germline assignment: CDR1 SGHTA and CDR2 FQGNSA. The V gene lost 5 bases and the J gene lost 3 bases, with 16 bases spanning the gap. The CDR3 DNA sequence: TGTGCCAGCAGCGTTGATCCAGGGCCCGACTATGGCTACACCTTC. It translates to CASSVDPGPDYGYTF.

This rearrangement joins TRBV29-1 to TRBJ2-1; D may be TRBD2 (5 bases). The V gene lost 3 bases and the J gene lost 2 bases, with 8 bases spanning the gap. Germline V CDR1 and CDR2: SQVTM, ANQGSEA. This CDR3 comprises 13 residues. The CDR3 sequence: CSVDEGTYNEQFF. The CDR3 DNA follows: TGCAGCGTTGATGAGGGTACCTACAATGAGCAGTTCTTC.

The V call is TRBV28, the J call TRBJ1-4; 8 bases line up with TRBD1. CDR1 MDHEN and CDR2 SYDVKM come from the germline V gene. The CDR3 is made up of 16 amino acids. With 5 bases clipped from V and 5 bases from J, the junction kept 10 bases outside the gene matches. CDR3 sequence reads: CASSGNGQGKNEKLFF. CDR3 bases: TGTGCCAGCAGTGGAAACGGACAGGGTAAAAATGAAAAACTGTTTTTT. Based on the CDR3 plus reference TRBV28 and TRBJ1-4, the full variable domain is DVKVTQSSRYLVKRTGEKVFLECVQDMDHENMFWYRQDPGLGLRLIYFSYDVKMKEKGDIPEGYSVSREKKERFSLILESASTNQTSMYLCASSGNGQGKNEKLFFGSGTQLSVL.

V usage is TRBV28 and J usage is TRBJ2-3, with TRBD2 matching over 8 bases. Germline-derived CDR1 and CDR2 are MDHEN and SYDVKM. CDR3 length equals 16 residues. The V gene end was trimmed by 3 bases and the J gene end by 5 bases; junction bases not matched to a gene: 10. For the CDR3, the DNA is TGTGCCAGCAGTTTGGATCGGGGGGGCCGGAAAGATACGCAGTATTTT. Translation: CASSLDRGGRKDTQYF.

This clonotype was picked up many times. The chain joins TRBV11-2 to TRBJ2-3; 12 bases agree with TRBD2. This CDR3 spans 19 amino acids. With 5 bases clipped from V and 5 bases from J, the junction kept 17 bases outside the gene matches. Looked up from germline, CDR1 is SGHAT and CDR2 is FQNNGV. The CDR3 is CASSLRQGLAGGPRDTQYF. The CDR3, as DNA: TGTGCCAGCAGCCTCCGACAGGGGCTAGCGGGGGGGCCAAGAGATACGCAGTATTTT.

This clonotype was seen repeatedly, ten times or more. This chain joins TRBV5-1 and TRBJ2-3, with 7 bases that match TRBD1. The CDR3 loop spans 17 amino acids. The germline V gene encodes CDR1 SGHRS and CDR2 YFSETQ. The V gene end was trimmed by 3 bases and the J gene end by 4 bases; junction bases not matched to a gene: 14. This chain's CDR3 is CASSSKPTGKGADTQYF. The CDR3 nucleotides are TGCGCCAGCAGCTCCAAACCGACAGGGAAGGGCGCAGATACGCAGTATTTT.

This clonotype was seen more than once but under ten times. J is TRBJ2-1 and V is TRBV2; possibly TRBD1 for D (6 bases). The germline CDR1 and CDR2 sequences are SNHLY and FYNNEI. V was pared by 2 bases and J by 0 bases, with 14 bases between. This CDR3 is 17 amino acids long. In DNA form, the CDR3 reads TGTGCCAGCAGTGAATTTAAAGGACAGAGCTCCTACAATGAGCAGTTCTTC. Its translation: CASSEFKGQSSYNEQFF.

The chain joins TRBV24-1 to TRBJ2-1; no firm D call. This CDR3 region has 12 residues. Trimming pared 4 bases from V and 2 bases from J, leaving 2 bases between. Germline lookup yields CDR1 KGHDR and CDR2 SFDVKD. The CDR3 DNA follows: TGTGCCACCAGTGAGCCCTACAATGAGCAGTTCTTC. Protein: CATSEPYNEQFF.

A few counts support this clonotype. The CDR3 sequence is CASSYRGGGQPQHF. For the CDR3, the DNA is TGTGCCAGCAGTTACAGGGGGGGAGGACAGCCCCAGCATTTT. The chain couples TRBV6-6 to TRBJ1-5; the D gene is possibly TRBD1 (6 bases). The germline V gene encodes CDR1 MNHNY and CDR2 SVGAGI (reference sequence). This CDR3 has 14 residues. Trimming removed 2 bases from V and 7 bases from J, with 12 bases in between.

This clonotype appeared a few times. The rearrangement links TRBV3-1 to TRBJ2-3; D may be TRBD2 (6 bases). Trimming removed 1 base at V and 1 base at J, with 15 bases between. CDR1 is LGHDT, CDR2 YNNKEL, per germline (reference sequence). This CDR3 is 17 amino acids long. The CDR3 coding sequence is TGTGCCAGCAGCCAAGGAGGAGGGCGGGGACGCACAGATACGCAGTATTTT. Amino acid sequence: CASSQGGGRGRTDTQYF.

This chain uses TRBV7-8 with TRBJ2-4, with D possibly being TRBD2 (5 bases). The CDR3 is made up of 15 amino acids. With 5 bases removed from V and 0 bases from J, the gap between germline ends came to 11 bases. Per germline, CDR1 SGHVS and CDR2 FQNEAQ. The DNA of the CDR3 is TGTGCCAGCAGCCCCCCCCGGGAAGCCAAAAACATTCAGTACTTC. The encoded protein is CASSPPREAKNIQYF.

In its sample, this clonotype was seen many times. The CDR3 region has the DNA TGTGCCACCAGCTCCCGGGACCCCCATAACTATGGCTACACCTTC. It encodes CATSSRDPHNYGYTF. The chain uses TRBV15 and TRBJ1-2; the D gene is possibly TRBD1 (5 bases). The CDR3 sequence is 15 residues long. The germline gives CDR1 LNHNV, CDR2 YYDKDF (reference sequence). The V end lost 5 bases, the J end lost 1 base, and 14 bases lay between the germline ends.

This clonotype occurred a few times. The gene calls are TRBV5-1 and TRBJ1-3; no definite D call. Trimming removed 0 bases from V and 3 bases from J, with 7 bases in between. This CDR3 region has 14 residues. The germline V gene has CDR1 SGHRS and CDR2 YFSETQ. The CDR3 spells CASSLAWNGNTIYF. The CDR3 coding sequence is TGCGCCAGCAGCTTGGCCTGGAATGGAAACACCATATATTTT.

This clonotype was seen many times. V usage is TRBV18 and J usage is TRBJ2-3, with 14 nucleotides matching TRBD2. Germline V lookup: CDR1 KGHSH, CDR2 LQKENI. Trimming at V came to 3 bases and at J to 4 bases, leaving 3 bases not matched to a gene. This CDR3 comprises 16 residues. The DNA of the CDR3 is TGTGCCAGCTCACCTCGGACTAGCGGGGGGTCAGATACGCAGTATTTT. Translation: CASSPRTSGGSDTQYF.

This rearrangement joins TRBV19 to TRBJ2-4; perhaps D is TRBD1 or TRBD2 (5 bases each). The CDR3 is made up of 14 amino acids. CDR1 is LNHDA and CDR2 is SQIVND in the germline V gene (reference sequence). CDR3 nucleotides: TGTGGGACACTAAGTCCCGGAGGCAAAAACATTCAGTACTTC. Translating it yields CGTLSPGGKNIQYF.

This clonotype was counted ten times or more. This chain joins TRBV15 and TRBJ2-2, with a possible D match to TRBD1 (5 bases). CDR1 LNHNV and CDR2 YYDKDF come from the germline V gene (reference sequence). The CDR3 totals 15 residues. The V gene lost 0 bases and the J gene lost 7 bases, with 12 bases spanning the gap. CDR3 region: CATSRDGAEIGELFF. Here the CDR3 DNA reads TGTGCCACCAGCAGAGATGGGGCAGAGATCGGGGAGCTGTTTTTT.

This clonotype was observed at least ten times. CDR3 amino acids: CASSFGPINTEAFF. Here the CDR3 DNA reads TGTGCCAGCAGTTTCGGGCCAATAAACACTGAAGCTTTCTTT. The chain combines TRBV12-3 or TRBV12-4 with TRBJ1-1; D is unresolved. The CDR3 totals 14 residues. Trimming took 3 bases from V and 2 from J, leaving 10 bases between them.

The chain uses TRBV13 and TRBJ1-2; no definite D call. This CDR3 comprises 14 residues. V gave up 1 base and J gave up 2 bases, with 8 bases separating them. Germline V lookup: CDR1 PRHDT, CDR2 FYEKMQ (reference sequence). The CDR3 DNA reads TGTGCCAGCAGCTTAGTCGCCGCAAACTATGGCTACACCTTC. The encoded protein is CASSLVAANYGYTF.

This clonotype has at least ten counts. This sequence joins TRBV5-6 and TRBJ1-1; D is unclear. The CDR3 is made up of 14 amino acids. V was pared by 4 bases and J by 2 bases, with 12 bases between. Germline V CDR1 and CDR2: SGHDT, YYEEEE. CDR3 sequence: CASSPERVNTEAFF. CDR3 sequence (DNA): TGTGCCAGCAGCCCAGAGAGGGTAAACACTGAAGCTTTCTTT.

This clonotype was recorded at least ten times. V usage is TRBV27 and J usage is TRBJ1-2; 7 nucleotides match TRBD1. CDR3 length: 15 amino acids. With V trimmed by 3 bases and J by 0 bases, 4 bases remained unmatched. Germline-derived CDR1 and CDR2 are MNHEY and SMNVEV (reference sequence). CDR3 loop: CASSFIDRANYGYTF. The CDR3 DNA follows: TGTGCCAGCAGTTTTATAGACAGGGCTAACTATGGCTACACCTTC.

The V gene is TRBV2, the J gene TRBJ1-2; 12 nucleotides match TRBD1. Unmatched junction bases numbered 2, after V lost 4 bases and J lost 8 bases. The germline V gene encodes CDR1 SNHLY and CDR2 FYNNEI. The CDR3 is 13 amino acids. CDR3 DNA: TGTGCCAGCAGTGGGGACAGGGGGCTCGGCTACACCTTC. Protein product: CASSGDRGLGYTF. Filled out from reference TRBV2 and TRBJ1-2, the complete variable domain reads EPEVTQTPSHQVTQMGQEVILRCVPISNHLYFYWYRQILGQKVEFLVSFYNNEISEKSEIFDDQFSVERPDGSNFTLKIRSTKLEDSAMYFCASSGDRGLGYTFGSGTRLTVV.